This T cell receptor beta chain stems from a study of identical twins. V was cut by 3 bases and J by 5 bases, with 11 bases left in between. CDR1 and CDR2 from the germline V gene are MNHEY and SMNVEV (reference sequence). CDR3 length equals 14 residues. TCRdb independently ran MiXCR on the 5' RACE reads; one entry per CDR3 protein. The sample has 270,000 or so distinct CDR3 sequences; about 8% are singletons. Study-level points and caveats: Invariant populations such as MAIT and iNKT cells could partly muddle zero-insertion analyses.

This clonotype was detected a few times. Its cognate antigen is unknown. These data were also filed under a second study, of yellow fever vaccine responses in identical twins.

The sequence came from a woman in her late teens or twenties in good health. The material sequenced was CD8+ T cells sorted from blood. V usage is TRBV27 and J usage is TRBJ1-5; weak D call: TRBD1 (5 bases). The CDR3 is CASSFQGLHQPQHF. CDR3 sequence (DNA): TGTGCCAGCAGTTTTCAGGGCCTTCATCAGCCCCAGCATTTT.